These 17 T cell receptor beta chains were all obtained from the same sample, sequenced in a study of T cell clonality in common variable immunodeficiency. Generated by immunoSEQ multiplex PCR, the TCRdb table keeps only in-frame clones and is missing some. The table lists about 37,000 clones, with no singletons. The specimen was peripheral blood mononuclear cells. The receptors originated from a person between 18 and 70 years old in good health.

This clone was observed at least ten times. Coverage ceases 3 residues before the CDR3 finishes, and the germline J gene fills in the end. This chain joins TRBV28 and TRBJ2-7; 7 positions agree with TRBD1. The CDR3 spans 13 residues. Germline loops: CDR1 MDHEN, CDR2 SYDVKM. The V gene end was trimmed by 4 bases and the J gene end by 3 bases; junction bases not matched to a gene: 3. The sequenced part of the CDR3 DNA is TGTGCCAGCAGTTCCGGACAGGACTACGAG. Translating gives CASSSGQDYE. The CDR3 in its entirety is CASSSGQDYEQYF.

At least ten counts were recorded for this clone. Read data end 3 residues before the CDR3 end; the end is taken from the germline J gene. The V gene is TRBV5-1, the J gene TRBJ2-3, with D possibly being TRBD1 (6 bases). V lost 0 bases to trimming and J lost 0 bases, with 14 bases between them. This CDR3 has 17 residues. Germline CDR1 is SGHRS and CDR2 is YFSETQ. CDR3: CASSLGSPGQSTDTQYF. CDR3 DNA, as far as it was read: TGCGCCAGCAGCTTGGGCTCACCGGGACAAAGCACAGATACG.

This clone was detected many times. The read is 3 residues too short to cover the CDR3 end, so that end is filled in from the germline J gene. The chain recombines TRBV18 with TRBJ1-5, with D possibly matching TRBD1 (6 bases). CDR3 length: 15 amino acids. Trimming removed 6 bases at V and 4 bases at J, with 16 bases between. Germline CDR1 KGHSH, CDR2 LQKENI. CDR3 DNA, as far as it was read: TGTGCCAGCTCGCCCACAGGGCTCGTTAATCAGCCC. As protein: CASSPTGLVNQP. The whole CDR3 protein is CASSPTGLVNQPQHF.

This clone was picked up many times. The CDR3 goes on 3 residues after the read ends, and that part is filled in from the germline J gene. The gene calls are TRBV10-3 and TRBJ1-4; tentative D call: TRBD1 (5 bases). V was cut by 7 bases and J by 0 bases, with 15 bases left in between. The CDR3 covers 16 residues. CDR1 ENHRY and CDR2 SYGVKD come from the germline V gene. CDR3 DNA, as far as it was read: TGTGCCATCAAAAAGGGGACTAGTGCAACTAATGAAAAA. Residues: CAIKKGTSATNEK. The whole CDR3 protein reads CAIKKGTSATNEKLFF.

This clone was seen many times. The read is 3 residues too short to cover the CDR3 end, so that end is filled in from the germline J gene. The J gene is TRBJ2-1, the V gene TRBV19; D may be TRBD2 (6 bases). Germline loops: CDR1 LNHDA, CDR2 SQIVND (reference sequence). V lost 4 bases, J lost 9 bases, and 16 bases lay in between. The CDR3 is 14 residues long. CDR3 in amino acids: CASSTDPYGGEQFF. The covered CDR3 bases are TGTGCCAGTAGTACGGACCCCTACGGGGGTGAG.

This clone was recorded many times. This chain's CDR3 is CASSQDSGSLGNEQFF. Incomplete CDR3 DNA: TGTGCCAGCAGCCAAGACAGCGGGAGTCTAGGTAATGAG. The chain recombines TRBV4-2 with TRBJ2-1, with 8 positions matching TRBD2. The CDR3 extends 3 residues past the end of the read, so its final part is completed from the germline J gene. The ends lost 0 bases at V and 7 bases at J; junction bases unmatched: 8. CDR1 LGHNA and CDR2 YNFKEQ come from the germline V gene. CDR3 length: 16 residues.

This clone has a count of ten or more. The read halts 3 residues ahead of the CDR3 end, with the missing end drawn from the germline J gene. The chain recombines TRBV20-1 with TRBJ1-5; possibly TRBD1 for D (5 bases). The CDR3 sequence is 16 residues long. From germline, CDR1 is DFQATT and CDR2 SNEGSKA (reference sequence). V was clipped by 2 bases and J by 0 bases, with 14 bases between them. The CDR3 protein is CSARKGVDYSNQPQHF. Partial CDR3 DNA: TGCAGTGCTAGAAAAGGGGTGGACTATAGCAATCAGCCC.

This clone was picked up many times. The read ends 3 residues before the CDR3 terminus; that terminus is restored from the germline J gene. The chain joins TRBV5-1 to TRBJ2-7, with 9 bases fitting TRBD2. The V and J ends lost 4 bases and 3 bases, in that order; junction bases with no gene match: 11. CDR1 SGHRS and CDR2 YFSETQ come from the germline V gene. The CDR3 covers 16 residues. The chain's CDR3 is CASSPGGGRAFYEQYF. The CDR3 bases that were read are TGCGCCAGCAGCCCGGGGGGCGGGAGGGCCTTCTACGAG.

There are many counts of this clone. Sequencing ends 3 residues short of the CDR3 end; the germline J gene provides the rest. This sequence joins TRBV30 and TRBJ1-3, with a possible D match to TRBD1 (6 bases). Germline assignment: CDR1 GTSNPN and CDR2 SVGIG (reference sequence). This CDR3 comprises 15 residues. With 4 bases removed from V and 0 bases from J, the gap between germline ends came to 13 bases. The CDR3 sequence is CAWKLTGNSGNTIYF. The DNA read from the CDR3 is TGTGCCTGGAAGCTGACAGGAAACTCTGGAAACACC.

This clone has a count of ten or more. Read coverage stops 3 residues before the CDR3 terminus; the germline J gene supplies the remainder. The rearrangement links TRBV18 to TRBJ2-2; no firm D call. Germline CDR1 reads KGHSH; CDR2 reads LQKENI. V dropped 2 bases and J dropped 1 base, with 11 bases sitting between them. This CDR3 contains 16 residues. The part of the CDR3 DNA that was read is TGTGCCAGCTCACCAGCGGCAGATTTGAACACCGGGGAG. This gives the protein CASSPAADLNTGE. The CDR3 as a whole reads CASSPAADLNTGELFF.

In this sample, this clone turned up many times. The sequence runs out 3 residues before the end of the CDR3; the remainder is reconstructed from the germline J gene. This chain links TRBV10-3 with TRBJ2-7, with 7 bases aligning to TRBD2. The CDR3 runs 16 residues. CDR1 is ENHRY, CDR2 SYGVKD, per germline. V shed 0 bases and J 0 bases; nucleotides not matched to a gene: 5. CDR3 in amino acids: CAISESIAGSSYEQYF. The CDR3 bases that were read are TGTGCCATCAGTGAGTCAATAGCGGGTAGCTCCTACGAG.

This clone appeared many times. CDR3 loop: CSVGLTTDTQYF. The covered CDR3 bases are TGCAGCGTTGGACTGACCACAGATACG. V is TRBV29-1 and J is TRBJ2-3; D gene uncertain. The read ends 3 residues early relative to the CDR3; the germline J gene fills the gap. The CDR3 spans 12 residues. Germline CDR1 SQVTM, CDR2 ANQGSEA. The V end lost 4 bases, the J end lost 2 bases, and 7 bases lay between the germline ends.

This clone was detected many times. The CDR3 bases that were read are TGTGCCAGCAGCCACATAGACAGGGCCAATGAG. As protein: CASSHIDRANE. The full CDR3 protein is CASSHIDRANEQFF. This chain joins TRBV7-9 and TRBJ2-1; TRBD1 aligns across 7 bases. The CDR3 extends 3 residues past the end of the read, so its final part is completed from the germline J gene. V dropped 5 bases and J dropped 6; count of bases not matched to a gene: 7. The length of the CDR3 is 14 residues. Germline lookup yields CDR1 SEHNR and CDR2 FQNEAQ (reference sequence).

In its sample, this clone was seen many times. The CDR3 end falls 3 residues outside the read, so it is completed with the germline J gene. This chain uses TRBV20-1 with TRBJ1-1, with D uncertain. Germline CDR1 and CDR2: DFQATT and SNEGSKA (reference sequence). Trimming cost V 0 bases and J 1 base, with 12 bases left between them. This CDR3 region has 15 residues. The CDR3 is CSARDLLRGNTEAFF. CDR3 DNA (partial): TGCAGTGCTAGAGATCTCTTGAGAGGGAACACTGAA.

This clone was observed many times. The covered CDR3 bases are TGTGCCAGCAGCTCCGGGACTAGCGGTTTCTACGAG. Translation gives CASSSGTSGFYE. The entire CDR3 sequence reads CASSSGTSGFYEQYF. The V gene is TRBV7-6, the J gene TRBJ2-7, with 11 bases matching TRBD2. The read gets to within 3 residues of the CDR3 end, and the germline J gene fills in the rest. V was clipped by 4 bases and J by 3 bases; unmatched bases: 5. Germline CDR1 and CDR2: SGHVS and FNYEAQ. The CDR3 covers 15 residues.

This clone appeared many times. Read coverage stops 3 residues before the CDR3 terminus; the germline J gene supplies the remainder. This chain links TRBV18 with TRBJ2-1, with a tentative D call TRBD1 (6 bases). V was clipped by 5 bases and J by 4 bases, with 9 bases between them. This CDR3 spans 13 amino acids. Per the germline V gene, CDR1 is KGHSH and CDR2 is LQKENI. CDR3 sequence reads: CASSGTHYNEQFF. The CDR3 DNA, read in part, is TGTGCCAGCTCAGGGACACATTACAATGAG.

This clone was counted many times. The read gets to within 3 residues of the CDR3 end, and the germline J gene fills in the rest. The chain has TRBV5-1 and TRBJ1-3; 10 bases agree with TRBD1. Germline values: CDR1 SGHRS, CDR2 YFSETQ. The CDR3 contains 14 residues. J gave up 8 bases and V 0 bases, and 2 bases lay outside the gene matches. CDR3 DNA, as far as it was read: TGCGCCAGCAGCTTGGGACAGGGGGCAGACACC. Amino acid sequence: CASSLGQGADT. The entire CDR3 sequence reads CASSLGQGADTIYF.